This T cell receptor (beta chain) was sequenced during a study of blood T cell repertoires in COVID-19. Study at large: COVID-19 samples, acute and convalescent, were from the United States, Italy and Spain. T cells, B-cell-depleted T cells, or PBMCs provided the cDNA or gDNA that served as material.

The table came from immunoSEQ multiplex PCR; TCRdb's copy has only in-frame clones and leaves some out. This sample has 27,000 or so clones, with about 91% found just once. The CDR3 is made up of 16 amino acids. The J segment lost 6 bases and the V segment lost 3 bases, leaving 8 bases of the junction unmatched. Germline CDR1 and CDR2: MNHEY and SVGEGT. The chain carries TRBV6-2 or TRBV6-3 and TRBJ2-2, with 9 bases lining up with TRBD1. The source is a human donor with active COVID-19. The donor label of this sample is uncertain. The sequenced sample was peripheral blood. The CDR3 loop is CASSYVGQGRSGELFF. CDR3 in DNA: TGTGCCAGCAGTTATGTAGGACAGGGGAGGTCCGGGGAGCTGTTTTTT.